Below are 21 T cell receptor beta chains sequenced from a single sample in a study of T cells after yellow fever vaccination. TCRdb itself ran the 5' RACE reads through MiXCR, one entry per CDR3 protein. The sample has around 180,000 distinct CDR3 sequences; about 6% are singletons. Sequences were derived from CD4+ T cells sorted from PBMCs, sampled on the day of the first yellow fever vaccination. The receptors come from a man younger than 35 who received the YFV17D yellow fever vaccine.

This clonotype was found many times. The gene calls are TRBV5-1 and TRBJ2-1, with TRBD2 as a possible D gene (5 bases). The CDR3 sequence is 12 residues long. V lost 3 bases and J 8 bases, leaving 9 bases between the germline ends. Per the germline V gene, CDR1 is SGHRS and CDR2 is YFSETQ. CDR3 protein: CASSSPGDEQFF. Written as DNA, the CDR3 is TGCGCCAGCAGCTCTCCCGGGGATGAGCAGTTCTTC.

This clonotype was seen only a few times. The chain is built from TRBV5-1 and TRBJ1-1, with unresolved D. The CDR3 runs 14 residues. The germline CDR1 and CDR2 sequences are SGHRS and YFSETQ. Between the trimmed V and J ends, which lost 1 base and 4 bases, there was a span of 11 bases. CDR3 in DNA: TGCGCCAGCAGCTTGAGTCACGTAGGCACTGAAGCTTTCTTT. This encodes CASSLSHVGTEAFF.

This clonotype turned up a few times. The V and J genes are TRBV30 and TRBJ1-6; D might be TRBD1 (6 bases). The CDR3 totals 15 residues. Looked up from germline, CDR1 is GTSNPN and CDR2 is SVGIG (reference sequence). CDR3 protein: CAVDRPSSYNSPLHF. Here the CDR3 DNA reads TGTGCTGTTGACAGGCCGAGCTCCTATAATTCACCCCTCCACTTT. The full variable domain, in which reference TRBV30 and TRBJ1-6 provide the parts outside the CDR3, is SQTIHQWPATLVQPVGSPLSLECTVEGTSNPNLYWYRQAAGRGLQLLFYSVGIGQISSEVPQNLSASRPQDRQFILSSKKLLLSDSGFYLCAVDRPSSYNSPLHFGNGTRLTVT.

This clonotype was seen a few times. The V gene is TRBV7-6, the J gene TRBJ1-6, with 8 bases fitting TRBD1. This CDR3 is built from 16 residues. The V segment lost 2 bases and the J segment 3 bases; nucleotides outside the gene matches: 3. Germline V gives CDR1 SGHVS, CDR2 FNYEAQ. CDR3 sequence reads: CASSLYGTGYNSPLHF. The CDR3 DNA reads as TGTGCCAGCAGCTTATACGGGACAGGCTATAATTCACCCCTCCACTTT.

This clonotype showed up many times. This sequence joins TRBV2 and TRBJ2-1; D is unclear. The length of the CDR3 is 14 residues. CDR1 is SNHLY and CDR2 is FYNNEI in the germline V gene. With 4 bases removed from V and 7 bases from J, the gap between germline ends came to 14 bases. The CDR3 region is CASSAYLGANEQFF. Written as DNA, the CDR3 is TGTGCCAGCAGTGCGTATCTAGGCGCTAATGAGCAGTTCTTC.

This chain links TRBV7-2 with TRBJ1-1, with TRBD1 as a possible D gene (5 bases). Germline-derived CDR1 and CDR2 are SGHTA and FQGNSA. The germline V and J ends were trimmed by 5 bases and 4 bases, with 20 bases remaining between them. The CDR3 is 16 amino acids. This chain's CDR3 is CASSRGGSILGTEAFF. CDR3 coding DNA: TGTGCCAGCAGCCGCGGGGGGTCAATTCTGGGCACTGAAGCTTTCTTT. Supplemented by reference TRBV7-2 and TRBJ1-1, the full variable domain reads GAGVSQSPSNKVTEKGKDVELRCDPISGHTALYWYRQSLGQGLEFLIYFQGNSAPDKSGLPSDRFSAERTGGSVSTLTIQRTQQEDSAVYLCASSRGGSILGTEAFFGQGTRLTVV.

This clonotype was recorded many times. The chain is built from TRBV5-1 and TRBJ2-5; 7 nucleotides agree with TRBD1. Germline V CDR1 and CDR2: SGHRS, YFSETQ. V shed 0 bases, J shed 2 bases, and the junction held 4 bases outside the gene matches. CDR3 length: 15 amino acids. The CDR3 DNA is TGCGCCAGCAGCTTGGCCCCGGGACAGCAAGAGACCCAGTACTTC. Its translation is CASSLAPGQQETQYF. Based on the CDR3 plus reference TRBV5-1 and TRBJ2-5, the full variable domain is KAGVTQTPRYLIKTRGQQVTLSCSPISGHRSVSWYQQTPGQGLQFLFEYFSETQRNKGNFPGRFSGRQFSNSRSEMNVSTLELGDSALYLCASSLAPGQQETQYFGPGTRLLVL.

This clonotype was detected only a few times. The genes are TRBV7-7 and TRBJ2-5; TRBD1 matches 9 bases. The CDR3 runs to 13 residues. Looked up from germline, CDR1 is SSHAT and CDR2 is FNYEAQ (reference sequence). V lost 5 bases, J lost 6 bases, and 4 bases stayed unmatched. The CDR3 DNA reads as TGTGCCAGCAGCCAGGGACAGGGCAAGACCCAGTACTTC. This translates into CASSQGQGKTQYF.

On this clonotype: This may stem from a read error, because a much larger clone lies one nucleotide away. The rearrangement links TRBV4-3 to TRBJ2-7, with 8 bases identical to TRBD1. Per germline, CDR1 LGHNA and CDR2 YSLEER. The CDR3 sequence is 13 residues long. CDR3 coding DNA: TGCGCCAGCAGCCAAGATAGGTTGGGACAGGTGAACTTC. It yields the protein CASSQDRLGQVNF.

The CDR3 protein is CASSGRITGGDTYEQYF. The DNA for the CDR3 is TGTGCCAGCAGTGGACGAATAACTGGGGGGGATACCTACGAGCAGTACTTC. This chain connects TRBV25-1 to TRBJ2-7, with 7 bases aligning to TRBD2. Trimming at V came to 4 bases and at J to 2 bases, leaving 14 bases not matched to a gene. The CDR3 has 17 amino acids. Germline V CDR1 and CDR2: MGHDK, SYGVNS.

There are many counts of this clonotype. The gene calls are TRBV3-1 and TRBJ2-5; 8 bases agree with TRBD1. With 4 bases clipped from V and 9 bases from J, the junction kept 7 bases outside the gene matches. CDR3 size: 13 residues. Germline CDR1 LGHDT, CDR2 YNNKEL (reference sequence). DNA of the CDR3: TGTGCCAGCAGCCCGGACAGGGAGTGGGCCCAGTACTTC. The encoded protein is CASSPDREWAQYF.

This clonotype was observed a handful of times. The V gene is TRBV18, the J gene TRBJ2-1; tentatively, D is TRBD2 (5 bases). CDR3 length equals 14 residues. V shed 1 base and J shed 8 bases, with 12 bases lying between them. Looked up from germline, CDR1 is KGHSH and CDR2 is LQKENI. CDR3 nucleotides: TGTGCCAGCTCACCACTCAGAAACGGGGATGAGCAGTTCTTC. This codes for CASSPLRNGDEQFF.

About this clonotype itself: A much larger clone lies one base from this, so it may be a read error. The CDR3 protein is CASSLVSGARETQYF. Written as DNA, the CDR3 is TGCGCCAGCAGCTTGGTTTCAGGGGCCAGGGAGACCCAGTACTTC. The genes are TRBV5-1 and TRBJ2-5; a possible D gene is TRBD1 (6 bases). V lost 0 bases to trimming and J lost 5 bases, with 14 bases between them. Germline V gives CDR1 SGHRS, CDR2 YFSETQ. This CDR3 is 15 amino acids long.

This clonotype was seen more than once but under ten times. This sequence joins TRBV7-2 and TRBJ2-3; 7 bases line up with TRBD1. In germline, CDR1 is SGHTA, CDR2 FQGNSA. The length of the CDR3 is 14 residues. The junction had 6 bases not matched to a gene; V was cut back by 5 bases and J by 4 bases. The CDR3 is CASSEQGSADTQYF. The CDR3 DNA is TGTGCCAGCAGCGAACAGGGGTCCGCAGATACGCAGTATTTT. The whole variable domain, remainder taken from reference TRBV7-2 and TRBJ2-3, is GAGVSQSPSNKVTEKGKDVELRCDPISGHTALYWYRQSLGQGLEFLIYFQGNSAPDKSGLPSDRFSAERTGGSVSTLTIQRTQQEDSAVYLCASSEQGSADTQYFGPGTRLTVL.

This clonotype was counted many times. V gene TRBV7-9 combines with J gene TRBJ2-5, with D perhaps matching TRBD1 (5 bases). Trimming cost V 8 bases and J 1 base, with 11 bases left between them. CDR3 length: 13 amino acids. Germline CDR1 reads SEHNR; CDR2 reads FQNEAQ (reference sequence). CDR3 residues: CASSRVPQETQYF. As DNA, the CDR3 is TGTGCCAGCTCCAGGGTGCCCCAAGAGACCCAGTACTTC. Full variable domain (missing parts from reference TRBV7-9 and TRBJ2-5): DTGVSQNPRHKITKRGQNVTFRCDPISEHNRLYWYRQTLGQGPEFLTYFQNEAQLEKSRLLSDRFSAERPKGSFSTLEIQRTEQGDSAMYLCASSRVPQETQYFGPGTRLLVL.

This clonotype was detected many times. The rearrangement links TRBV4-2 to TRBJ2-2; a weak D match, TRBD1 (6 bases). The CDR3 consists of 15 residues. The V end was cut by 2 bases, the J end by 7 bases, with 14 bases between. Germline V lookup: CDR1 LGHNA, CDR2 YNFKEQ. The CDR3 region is CASSQTTGFSGELFF. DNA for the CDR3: TGTGCCAGCAGCCAAACCACAGGGTTTAGCGGGGAGCTGTTTTTT.

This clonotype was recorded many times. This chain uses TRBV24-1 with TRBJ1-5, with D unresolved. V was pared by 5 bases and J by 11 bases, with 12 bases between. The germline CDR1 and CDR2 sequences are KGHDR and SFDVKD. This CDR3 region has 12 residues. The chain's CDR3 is CATSAAGEAQHF. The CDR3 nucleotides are TGTGCCACCAGTGCGGCCGGCGAAGCCCAGCATTTT.

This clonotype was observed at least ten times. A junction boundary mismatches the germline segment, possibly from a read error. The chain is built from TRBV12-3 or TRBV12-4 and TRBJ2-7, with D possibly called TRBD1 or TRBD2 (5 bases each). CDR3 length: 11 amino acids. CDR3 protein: CASSSGTRLTF. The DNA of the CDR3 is TGTGCCAGCAGTTCCGGGACCAGGCTGACGTTC.

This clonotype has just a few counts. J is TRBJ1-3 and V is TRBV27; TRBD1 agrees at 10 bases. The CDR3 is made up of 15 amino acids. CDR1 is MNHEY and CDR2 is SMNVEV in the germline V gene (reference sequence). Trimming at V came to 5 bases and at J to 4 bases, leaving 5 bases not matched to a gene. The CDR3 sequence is CASSRDRGEGNTIYF. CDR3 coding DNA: TGTGCCAGCAGTCGGGACAGGGGAGAAGGAAACACCATATATTTT.

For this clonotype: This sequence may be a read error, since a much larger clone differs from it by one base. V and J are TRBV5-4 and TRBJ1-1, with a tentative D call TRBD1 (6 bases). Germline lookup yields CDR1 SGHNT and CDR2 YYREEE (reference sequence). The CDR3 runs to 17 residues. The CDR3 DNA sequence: TGTGCCATCAGCTTGGGCCCTTTACAGGGACCTAGCGCTGAAGCTTTCTTT. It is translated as CAISLGPLQGPSAEAFF. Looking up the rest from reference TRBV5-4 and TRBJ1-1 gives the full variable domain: ETGVTQSPTHLIKTRGQQVTLRCSSQSGHNTVSWYQQALGQGPQFIFQYYREEENGRGNFPPRFSGLQFPNYSSELNVNALELDDSALYLCAISLGPLQGPSAEAFFGQGTRLTVV.

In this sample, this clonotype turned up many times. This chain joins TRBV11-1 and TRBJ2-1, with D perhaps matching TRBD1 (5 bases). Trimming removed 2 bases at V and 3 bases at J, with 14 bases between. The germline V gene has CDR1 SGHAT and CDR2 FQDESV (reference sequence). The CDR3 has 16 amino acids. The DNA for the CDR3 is TGTGCCAGCAGCTTATCGTTCCTTACAGGCTACAATGAGCAGTTCTTC. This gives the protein CASSLSFLTGYNEQFF.